The clone carrying this T cell receptor beta chain showed up many times. Its antigen is not known. The V end was cut by 3 bases, the J end by 0 bases, with 13 bases between. Germline V gene data show CDR1 as MDHEN and CDR2 as SYDVKM. The CDR3 is made up of 16 amino acids. These data are taken from a study of T-cell reconstitution after alpha-beta-depleted transplantation in children. For TCRbeta, the library was prepared with unique molecular identifiers. TCRdb processed the PCR reads anew with MiXCR; each CDR3 protein has one entry. This table has approximately 300,000 distinct CDR3 sequences, roughly 12% appearing once. Study-wide points: At the one-year point after transplant, T-cell counts and TCRbeta diversity were found to come mostly from T cells that had been newly produced. Reports say that about two months after transplant, the alpha-beta T cells came out of several hundred graft clones that had expanded. Surviving recipient T cells and thymic progenitors accounted for the high day-60 TCRbeta diversity observed in some patients.

V is TRBV28 and J is TRBJ2-3; D gene uncertain. Sequencing used peripheral blood, obtained 180 days after TCRalphabeta/CD19-depleted stem cell transplant. This clonotype was sampled from a male patient under 10 years old who had a stem cell transplant for chronic granulomatous disease, so the T cells may come from the graft donor. The CDR3 here is CASSFLGKTSTDTQYF. In DNA form, the CDR3 reads TGTGCCAGCAGTTTTCTGGGTAAAACTAGCACAGATACGCAGTATTTT.